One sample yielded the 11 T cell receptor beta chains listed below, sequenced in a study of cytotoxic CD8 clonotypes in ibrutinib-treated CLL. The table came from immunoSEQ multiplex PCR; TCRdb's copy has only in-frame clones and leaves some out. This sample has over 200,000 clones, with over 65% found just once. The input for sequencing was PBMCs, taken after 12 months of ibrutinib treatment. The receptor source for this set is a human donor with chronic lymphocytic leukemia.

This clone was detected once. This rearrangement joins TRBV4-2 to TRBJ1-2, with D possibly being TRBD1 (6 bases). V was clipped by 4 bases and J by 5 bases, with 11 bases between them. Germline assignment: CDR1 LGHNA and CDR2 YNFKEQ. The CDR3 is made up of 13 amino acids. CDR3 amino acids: CASSLPGAYGYTF. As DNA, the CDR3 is TGTGCCAGCAGCCTTCCAGGGGCTTATGGCTACACCTTC.

CDR3 amino acids: CASSVGLGSTDTQYF. For the CDR3, the DNA is TGTGCCAGTAGTGTAGGACTCGGCAGCACAGATACGCAGTATTTT. The V and J genes are TRBV19 and TRBJ2-3; possibly TRBD2 for D (5 bases). Germline V lookup: CDR1 LNHDA, CDR2 SQIVND (reference sequence). CDR3 length equals 15 residues. V dropped 5 bases and J dropped 0 bases, with 12 bases sitting between them.

The CDR3 DNA sequence: TGTGCCAGTAGTACTCAGGGGGTAAATTCACCCCTCCACTTT. It encodes CASSTQGVNSPLHF. The V gene is TRBV19, the J gene TRBJ1-6; the match to TRBD1 covers 7 bases. Germline V CDR1 and CDR2: LNHDA, SQIVND (reference sequence). This CDR3 comprises 14 residues. With V trimmed by 4 bases and J by 7 bases, 4 bases remained unmatched.

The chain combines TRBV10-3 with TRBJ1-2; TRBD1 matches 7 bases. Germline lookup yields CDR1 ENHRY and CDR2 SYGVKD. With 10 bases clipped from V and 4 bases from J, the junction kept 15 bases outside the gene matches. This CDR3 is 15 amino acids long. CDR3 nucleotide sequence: TGTGCCAGCCACCCAGGGGGGGGGAGAGGCTATGGCTACACCTTC. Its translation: CASHPGGGRGYGYTF.

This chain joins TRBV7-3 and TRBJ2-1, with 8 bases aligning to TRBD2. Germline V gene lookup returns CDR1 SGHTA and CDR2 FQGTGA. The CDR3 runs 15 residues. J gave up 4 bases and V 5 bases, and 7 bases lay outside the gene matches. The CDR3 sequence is CASSPGLGGYNEQFF. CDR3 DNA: TGTGCCAGCAGCCCGGGACTAGGGGGTTACAATGAGCAGTTCTTC. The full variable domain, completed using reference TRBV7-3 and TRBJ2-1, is GAGVSQTPSNKVTEKGKYVELRCDPISGHTALYWYRQSLGQGPEFLIYFQGTGAADDSGLPNDRFFAVRPEGSVSTLKIQRTERGDSAVYLCASSPGLGGYNEQFFGPGTRLTVL.

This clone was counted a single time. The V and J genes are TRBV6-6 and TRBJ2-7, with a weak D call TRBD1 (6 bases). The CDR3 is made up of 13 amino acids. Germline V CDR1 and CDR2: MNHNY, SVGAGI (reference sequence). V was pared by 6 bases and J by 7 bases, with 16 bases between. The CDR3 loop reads CASRGAGAPEQYF. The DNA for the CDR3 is TGTGCCAGCAGGGGGGCAGGGGCCCCGGAGCAGTACTTC.

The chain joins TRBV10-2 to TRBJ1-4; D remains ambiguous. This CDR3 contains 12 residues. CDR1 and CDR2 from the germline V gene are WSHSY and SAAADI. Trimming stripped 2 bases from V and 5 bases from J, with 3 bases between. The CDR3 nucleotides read TGCGCCAGCAGTGAGAGGAATGAAAAACTGTTTTTT. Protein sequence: CASSERNEKLFF.

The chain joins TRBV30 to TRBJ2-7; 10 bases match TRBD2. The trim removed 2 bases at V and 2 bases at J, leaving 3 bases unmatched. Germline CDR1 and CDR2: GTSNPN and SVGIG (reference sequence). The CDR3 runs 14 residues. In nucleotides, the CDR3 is TGTGCCTGGAGTTTAACTAGCGGGACCTACGAGCAGTACTTC. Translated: CAWSLTSGTYEQYF.

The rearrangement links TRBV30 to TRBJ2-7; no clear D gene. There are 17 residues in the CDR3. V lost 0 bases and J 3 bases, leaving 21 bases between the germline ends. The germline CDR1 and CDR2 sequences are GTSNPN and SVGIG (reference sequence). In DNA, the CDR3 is TGTGCCTGGAGTGTAGGATCAGGTTCCTCCTATGGCTACGAGCAGTACTTC. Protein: CAWSVGSGSSYGYEQYF.

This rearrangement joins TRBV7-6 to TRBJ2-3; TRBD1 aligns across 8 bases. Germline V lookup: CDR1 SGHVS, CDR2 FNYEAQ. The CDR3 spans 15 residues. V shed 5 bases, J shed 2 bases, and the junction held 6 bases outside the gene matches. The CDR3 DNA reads TGTGCCAGCAGCGCTAGGACAGGGTACACAGATACGCAGTATTTT. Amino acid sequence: CASSARTGYTDTQYF.

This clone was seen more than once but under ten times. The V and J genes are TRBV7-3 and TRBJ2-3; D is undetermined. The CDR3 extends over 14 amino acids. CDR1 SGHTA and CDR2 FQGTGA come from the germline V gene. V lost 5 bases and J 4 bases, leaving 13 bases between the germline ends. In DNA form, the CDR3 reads TGTGCCAGCAGCACCGGAAAGGGTGCAGATACGCAGTATTTT. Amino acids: CASSTGKGADTQYF.